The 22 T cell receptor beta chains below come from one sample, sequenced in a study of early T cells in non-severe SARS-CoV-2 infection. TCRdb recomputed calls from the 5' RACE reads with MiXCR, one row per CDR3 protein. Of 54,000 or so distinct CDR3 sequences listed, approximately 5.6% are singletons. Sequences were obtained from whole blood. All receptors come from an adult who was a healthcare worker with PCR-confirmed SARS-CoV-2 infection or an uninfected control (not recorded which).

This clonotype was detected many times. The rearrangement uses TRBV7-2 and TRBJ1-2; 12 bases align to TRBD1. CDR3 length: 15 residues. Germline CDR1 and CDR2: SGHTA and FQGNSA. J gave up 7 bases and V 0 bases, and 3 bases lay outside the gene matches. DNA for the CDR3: TGTGCCAGCAGCTTAGCGGGACAGGGGGCTAGTGGCTACACCTTC. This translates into CASSLAGQGASGYTF. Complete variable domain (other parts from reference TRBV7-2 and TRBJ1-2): GAGVSQSPSNKVTEKGKDVELRCDPISGHTALYWYRQSLGQGLEFLIYFQGNSAPDKSGLPSDRFSAERTGGSVSTLTIQRTQQEDSAVYLCASSLAGQGASGYTFGSGTRLTVV.

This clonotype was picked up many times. CDR3 residues: CSAPGSAYNSPLHF. In DNA form, the CDR3 reads TGCAGTGCCCCCGGGAGCGCCTATAATTCACCCCTCCACTTT. The chain joins TRBV20-1 to TRBJ1-6; D remains unclear. The CDR3 consists of 14 residues. Germline CDR1 is DFQATT and CDR2 is SNEGSKA (reference sequence). The V and J ends lost 6 bases and 2 bases respectively, with 11 bases between them.

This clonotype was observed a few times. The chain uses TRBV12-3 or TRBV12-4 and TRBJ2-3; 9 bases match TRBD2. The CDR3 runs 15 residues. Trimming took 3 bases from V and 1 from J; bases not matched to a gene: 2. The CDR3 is CASSLSGGRTDTQYF. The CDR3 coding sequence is TGTGCCAGCAGTTTGAGCGGGGGGCGCACAGATACGCAGTATTTT.

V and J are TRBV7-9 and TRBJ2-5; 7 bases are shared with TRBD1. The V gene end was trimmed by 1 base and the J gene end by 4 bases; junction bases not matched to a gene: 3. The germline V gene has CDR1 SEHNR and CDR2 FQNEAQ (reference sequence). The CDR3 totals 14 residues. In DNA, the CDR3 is TGTGCCAGCAGCTTAGGGGGGACAGTAGAGACCCAGTACTTC. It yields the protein CASSLGGTVETQYF.

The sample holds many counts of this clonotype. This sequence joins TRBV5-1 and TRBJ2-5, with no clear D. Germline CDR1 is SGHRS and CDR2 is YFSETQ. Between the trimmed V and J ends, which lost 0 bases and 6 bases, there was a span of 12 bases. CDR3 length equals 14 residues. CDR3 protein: CASSLEVGKKTQYF. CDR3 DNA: TGCGCCAGCAGCTTGGAGGTAGGGAAGAAGACCCAGTACTTC.

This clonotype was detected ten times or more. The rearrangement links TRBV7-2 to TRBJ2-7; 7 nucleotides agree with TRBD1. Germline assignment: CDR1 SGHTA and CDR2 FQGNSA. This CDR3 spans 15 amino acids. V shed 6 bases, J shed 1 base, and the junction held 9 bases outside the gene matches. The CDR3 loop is CASRPVTGQSYEQYF. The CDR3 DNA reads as TGTGCCAGCAGACCCGTTACGGGACAGTCCTACGAGCAGTACTTC.

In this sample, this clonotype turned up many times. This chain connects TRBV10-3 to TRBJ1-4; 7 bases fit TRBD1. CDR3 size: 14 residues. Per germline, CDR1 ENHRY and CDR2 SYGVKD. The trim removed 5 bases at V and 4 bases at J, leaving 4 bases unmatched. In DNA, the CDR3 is TGTGCCATCAGTCTCCAGGGGGGTAATGAAAAACTGTTTTTT. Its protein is CAISLQGGNEKLFF.

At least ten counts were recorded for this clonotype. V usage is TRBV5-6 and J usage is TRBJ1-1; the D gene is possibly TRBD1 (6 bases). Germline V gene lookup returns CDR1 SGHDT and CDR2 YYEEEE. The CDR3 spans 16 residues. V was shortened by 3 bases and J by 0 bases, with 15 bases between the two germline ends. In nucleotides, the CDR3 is TGTGCCAGCAGCTCGGCGACAGGATCTATGAACACTGAAGCTTTCTTT. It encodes CASSSATGSMNTEAFF.

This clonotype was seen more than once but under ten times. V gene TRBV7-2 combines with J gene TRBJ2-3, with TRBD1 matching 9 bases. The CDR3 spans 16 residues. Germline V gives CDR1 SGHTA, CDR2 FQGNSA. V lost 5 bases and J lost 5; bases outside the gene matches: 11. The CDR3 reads CASSPGTGFRGDTQYF. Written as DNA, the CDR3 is TGTGCCAGCAGCCCAGGGACAGGGTTTAGGGGAGATACGCAGTATTTT. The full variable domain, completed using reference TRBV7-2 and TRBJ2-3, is GAGVSQSPSNKVTEKGKDVELRCDPISGHTALYWYRQSLGQGLEFLIYFQGNSAPDKSGLPSDRFSAERTGGSVSTLTIQRTQQEDSAVYLCASSPGTGFRGDTQYFGPGTRLTVL.

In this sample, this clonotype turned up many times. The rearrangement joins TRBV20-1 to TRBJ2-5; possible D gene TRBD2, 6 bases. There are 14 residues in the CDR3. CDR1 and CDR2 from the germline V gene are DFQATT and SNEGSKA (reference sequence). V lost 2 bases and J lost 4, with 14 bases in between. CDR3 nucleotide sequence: TGCAGTGCTAGAAACGGGGGACCGCCAGAGACCCAGTACTTC. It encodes CSARNGGPPETQYF.

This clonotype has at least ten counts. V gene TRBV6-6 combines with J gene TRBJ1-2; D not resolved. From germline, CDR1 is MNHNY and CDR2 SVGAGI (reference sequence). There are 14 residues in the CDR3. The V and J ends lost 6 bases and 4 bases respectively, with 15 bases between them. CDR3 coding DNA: TGTGCCAGCAGCCACGAAGACCTACGCTATGGCTACACCTTC. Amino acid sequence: CASSHEDLRYGYTF.

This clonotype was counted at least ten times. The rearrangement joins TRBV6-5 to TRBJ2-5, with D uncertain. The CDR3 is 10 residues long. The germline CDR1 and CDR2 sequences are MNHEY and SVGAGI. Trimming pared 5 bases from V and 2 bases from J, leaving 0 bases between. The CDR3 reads CASSQETQYF. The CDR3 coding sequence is TGTGCCAGCAGTCAAGAGACCCAGTACTTC.

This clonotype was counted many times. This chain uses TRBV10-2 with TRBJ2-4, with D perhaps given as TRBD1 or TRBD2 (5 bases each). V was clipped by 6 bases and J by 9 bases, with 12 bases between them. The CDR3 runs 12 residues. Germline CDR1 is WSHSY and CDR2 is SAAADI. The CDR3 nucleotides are TGCGCCAGCAGCTCCGGGGCCGGCATTCAGTACTTC. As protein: CASSSGAGIQYF.

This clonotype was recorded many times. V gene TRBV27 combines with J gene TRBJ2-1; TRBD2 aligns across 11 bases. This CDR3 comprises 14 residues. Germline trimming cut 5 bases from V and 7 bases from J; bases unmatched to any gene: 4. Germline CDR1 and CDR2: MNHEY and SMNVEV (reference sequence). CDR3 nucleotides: TGTGCCAGCAGTGCTAGCGGGAGGACGAATGAGCAGTTCTTC. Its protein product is CASSASGRTNEQFF.

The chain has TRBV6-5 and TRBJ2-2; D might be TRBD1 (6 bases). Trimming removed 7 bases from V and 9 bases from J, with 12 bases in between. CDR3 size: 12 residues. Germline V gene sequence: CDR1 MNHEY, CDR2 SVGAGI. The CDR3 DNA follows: TGTGCCAGCACCGATACAGGGAGGGAGCTGTTTTTT. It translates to CASTDTGRELFF.

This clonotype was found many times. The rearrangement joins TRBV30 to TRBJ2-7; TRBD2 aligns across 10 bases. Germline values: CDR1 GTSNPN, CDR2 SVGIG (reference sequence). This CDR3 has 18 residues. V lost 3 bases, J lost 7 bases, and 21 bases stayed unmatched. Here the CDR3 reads CAWSGFRDVRTSGFEQYF. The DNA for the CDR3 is TGTGCCTGGAGCGGGTTCAGGGATGTCCGGACTAGCGGTTTTGAGCAGTACTTC.

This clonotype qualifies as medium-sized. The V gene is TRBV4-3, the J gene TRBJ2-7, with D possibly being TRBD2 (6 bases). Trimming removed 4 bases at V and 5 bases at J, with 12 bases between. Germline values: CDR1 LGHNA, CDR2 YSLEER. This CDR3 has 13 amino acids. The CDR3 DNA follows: TGCGCCAGCAGCCCTCATGCGGGGAACGAGCAGTACTTC. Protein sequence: CASSPHAGNEQYF.

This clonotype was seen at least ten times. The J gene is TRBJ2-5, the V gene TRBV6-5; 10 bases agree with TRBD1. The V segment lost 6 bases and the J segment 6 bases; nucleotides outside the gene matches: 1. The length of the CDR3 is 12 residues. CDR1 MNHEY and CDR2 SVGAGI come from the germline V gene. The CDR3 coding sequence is TGTGCCAGCAGGGACAGGGGGAAGACCCAGTACTTC. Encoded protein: CASRDRGKTQYF.

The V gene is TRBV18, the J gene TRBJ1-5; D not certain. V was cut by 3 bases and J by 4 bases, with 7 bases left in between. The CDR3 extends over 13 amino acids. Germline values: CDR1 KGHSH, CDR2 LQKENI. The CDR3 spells CASSPVDNQPQHF. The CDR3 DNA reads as TGTGCCAGCTCACCGGTCGATAATCAGCCCCAGCATTTT.

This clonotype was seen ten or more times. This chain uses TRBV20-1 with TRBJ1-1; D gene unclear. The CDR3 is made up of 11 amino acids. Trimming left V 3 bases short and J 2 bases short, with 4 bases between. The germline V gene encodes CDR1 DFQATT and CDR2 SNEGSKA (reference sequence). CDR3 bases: TGCAGTGCTAGTAGAAACACTGAAGCTTTCTTT. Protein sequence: CSASRNTEAFF.

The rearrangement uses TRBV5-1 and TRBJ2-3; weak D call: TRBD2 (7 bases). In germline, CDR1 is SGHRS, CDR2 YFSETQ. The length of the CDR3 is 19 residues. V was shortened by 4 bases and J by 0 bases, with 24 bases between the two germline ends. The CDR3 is CASSRGLRGGYSSTDTQYF. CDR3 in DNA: TGCGCCAGCAGCCGGGGCCTCCGCGGGGGCTATTCTAGCACAGATACGCAGTATTTT.

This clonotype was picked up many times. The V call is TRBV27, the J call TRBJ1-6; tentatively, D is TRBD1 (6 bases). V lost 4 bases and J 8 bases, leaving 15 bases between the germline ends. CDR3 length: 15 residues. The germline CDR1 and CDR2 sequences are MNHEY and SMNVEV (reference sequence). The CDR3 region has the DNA TGTGCCAGCAGTTCTCCGACAGGCTCCGATTCACCCCTCCACTTT. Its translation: CASSSPTGSDSPLHF.